This is a list of T cell receptor beta chains from one sample in a study of blood T cell repertoires in COVID-19. Assay: immunoSEQ multiplex PCR; the TCRdb copy retains only in-frame clones and omits some. The repertoire holds around 290,000 clones, roughly 86% seen once, with 1% in the top ten. What was sequenced was PBMCs or T cells enriched from blood (not recorded which). Receptors were obtained from a woman in her twenties or thirties who had recovered from COVID-19. Both conserved end residues are part of each CDR3. A D gene is named only where the DNA matches it firmly. A clone size is listed for some rows: how often the clone was seen (once, few, many), or a class if it is expanded.

TRBJ2-7 | TRBV12-3/TRBV12-4 | - | 13 | TRBD1 | CASRDRTTYEQYF | TGTGCCAGCCGGGACAGGACTACCTACGAGCAGTACTTC
TRBJ1-1 | TRBV6-5 | few | 13 | - | CASNRIGGTEAFF | TGTGCCAGCAATAGGATCGGAGGCACTGAAGCTTTCTTT
TRBJ2-2 | TRBV6-5 | - | 15 | TRBD2 | CASSSPSGGAGELFF | TGTGCCAGCAGTTCCCCTAGCGGGGGGGCCGGGGAGCTGTTTTTT
TRBJ1-2 | TRBV19 | - | 17 | - | CASSIEGRTKANYGYTF | TGTGCCAGTAGTATAGAAGGACGGACTAAAGCTAACTATGGCTACACCTTC
TRBJ1-2 | TRBV6-5 | - | 14 | - | CASRQFGGWDGYTF | TGTGCCAGCAGGCAGTTTGGAGGGTGGGATGGCTACACCTTC
TRBJ1-2 | TRBV5-4 | - | 14 | - | CASSLGGGIYGYTF | TGTGCCAGCAGCTTAGGAGGAGGGATATATGGCTACACCTTC
TRBJ2-2 | TRBV7-8 | - | 18 | - | CASSEKLSLRSNTGELFF | TGTGCCAGCAGCGAAAAGTTGAGTTTGAGGTCGAACACCGGGGAGCTGTTTTTT
TRBJ2-6 | TRBV19 | - | 16 | - | CASSIAGGSGANVLTF | TGTGCCAGTAGTATAGCCGGGGGCTCTGGGGCCAACGTCCTGACTTTC
TRBJ1-1 | TRBV14 | - | 13 | - | CASSQGLGTEAFF | TGTGCCAGCAGCCAGGGTCTAGGCACTGAAGCTTTCTTT
TRBJ1-2 | TRBV4-3 | - | 15 | - | CASSQDLAGTNGYTF | TGCGCCAGCAGCCAAGATTTGGCCGGGACAAATGGCTACACCTTC
TRBJ2-7 | TRBV1 | - | 17 | - | CTSSQDSGLAGGGEQYF | TGCACCAGCAGCCAAGATTCGGGACTAGCGGGGGGCGGCGAGCAGTACTTC
TRBJ2-7 | TRBV4-2 | - | 19 | - | CASSQDSVGRVGNRYEQYF | TGTGCCAGCAGCCAAGATTCAGTCGGGAGAGTGGGGAACCGCTACGAGCAGTACTTC
TRBJ2-1 | TRBV7-9 | - | 15 | TRBD2 | CASSLLGLGYNEQFF | TGTGCCAGCAGCTTGTTAGGACTAGGGTACAATGAGCAGTTCTTC
TRBJ2-5 | TRBV6-5 | - | 13 | - | CASSYSSTQTQYF | TGTGCCAGCAGTTACTCAAGCACGCAGACCCAGTACTTC
TRBJ2-3 | TRBV9 | - | 16 | - | CASSVSATIREDTQYF | TGTGCCAGCAGCGTCTCCGCTACTATAAGGGAGGATACGCAGTATTTT
TRBJ1-1 | TRBV30 | - | 15 | - | CAWRASTGNFAEAFF | TGTGCCTGGAGAGCGTCTACAGGGAATTTCGCTGAAGCTTTCTTT
TRBJ1-6 | TRBV10-3 | - | 15 | TRBD1 | CAISEADRENSPLHF | TGTGCCATCAGTGAGGCGGACAGGGAGAATTCACCCCTCCACTTT
TRBJ2-4 | TRBV11-2 | - | 15 | - | CASSQVGLAKNIQYF | TGTGCCAGCAGCCAGGTGGGCTTAGCCAAAAACATTCAGTACTTC
TRBJ2-5 | TRBV11-2 | - | 15 | TRBD2 | CASSFLAGGAETQYF | TGTGCCAGCAGCTTTTTGGCGGGGGGCGCGGAGACCCAGTACTTC
TRBJ1-4 | TRBV6-5 | - | 14 | - | CASSYSTNEGKLFF | TGTGCCAGCAGTTACTCTACGAACGAGGGAAAACTGTTTTTT
TRBJ1-5 | TRBV5-1 | few | 15 | TRBD1 | CASSLGGQGRQPQHF | TGCGCCAGCAGCTTGGGGGGACAGGGCAGGCAGCCCCAGCATTTT
TRBJ2-3 | TRBV9 | - | 13 | - | CASSVAHTDTQYF | TGTGCCAGCAGCGTAGCCCACACAGATACGCAGTATTTT
TRBJ2-7 | TRBV3-1/TRBV3-2 | - | 12 | - | CASSHGRGEQYF | TGTGCCAGCAGCCATGGCCGGGGGGAGCAGTACTTC
TRBJ2-2 | TRBV18 | - | 17 | - | CASSLLSGGMNTGELFF | TGTGCCAGCTCTCTTCTGAGTGGGGGCATGAACACCGGGGAGCTGTTTTTT
TRBJ1-2 | TRBV9 | - | 16 | TRBD1 | CASSPRDRVKVDGYTF | TGTGCCAGCAGCCCGCGGGACAGGGTGAAGGTGGATGGCTACACCTTC
TRBJ2-7 | TRBV20-1 | - | 11 | - | CSASGRSGQYF | TGCAGTGCTTCCGGACGAAGCGGGCAGTACTTC
TRBJ1-5 | TRBV18 | - | 14 | - | CASSPTHGDQPQHF | TGTGCCAGCTCGCCGACACACGGCGATCAGCCCCAGCATTTT
TRBJ1-5 | TRBV19 | once | 13 | - | CASSILPGQPQHF | TGTGCCAGTAGTATCTTGCCGGGTCAGCCCCAGCATTTT
TRBJ1-1 | TRBV5-1 | - | 16 | - | CASSLGHFSRAGEAFF | TGCGCCAGCAGCTTGGGACATTTCTCTAGGGCGGGGGAAGCTTTCTTT
TRBJ1-2 | TRBV28 | - | 12 | - | CASYRGNYGYTF | TGTGCCAGCTATAGGGGTAACTATGGCTACACCTTC
TRBJ2-1 | TRBV7-3 | - | 15 | - | CASSLFRQSYNEQFF | TGTGCCAGCAGCTTATTTCGACAGTCCTACAATGAGCAGTTCTTC
TRBJ2-7 | TRBV9 | - | 13 | - | CASSVAPAREQYF | TGTGCCAGCAGCGTAGCTCCCGCTCGGGAGCAGTACTTC
TRBJ1-3 | TRBV27 | - | 14 | TRBD1 | CASKTGGPGNTIYF | TGTGCCAGCAAGACAGGGGGCCCTGGAAACACCATATATTTT
TRBJ1-1 | TRBV12-3/TRBV12-4 | - | 13 | - | CASTLSGDTEAFF | TGTGCCAGCACTCTGTCAGGGGACACTGAAGCTTTCTTT
TRBJ1-6 | TRBV7-9 | few | 15 | TRBD1 | CASSSPGGNNSPLHF | TGTGCCAGCAGCTCCCCAGGGGGGAATAATTCACCCCTCCACTTT
TRBJ2-3 | TRBV25-1 | - | 14 | TRBD1 | CASRGTGTTDTQYF | TGTGCCAGCAGAGGGACAGGGACGACAGATACGCAGTATTTT
TRBJ2-2 | TRBV18 | - | 15 | - | CASSPDIANTGELFF | TGTGCCAGCTCACCAGACATCGCGAACACCGGGGAGCTGTTTTTT
TRBJ1-2 | TRBV2 | - | 14 | - | CASSPWAEGYGYTF | TGTGCCAGCAGTCCTTGGGCGGAGGGCTATGGCTACACCTTC
TRBJ1-5 | TRBV7-9 | - | 14 | - | CASSLAYSNQPQHF | TGTGCCAGCAGCTTAGCTTATAGCAATCAGCCCCAGCATTTT
TRBJ1-2 | TRBV19 | - | 13 | - | CASTLTGPYGYTF | TGTGCCAGTACGCTAACAGGTCCCTATGGCTACACCTTC
TRBJ2-5 | TRBV28 | - | 13 | - | CATQRGTQETQYF | TGTGCCACCCAAAGAGGGACTCAAGAGACCCAGTACTTC
TRBJ2-6 | TRBV29-1 | - | 14 | - | CSTMGGSGANVLTF | TGCAGCACCATGGGGGGATCTGGGGCCAACGTCCTGACTTTC
TRBJ1-1 | TRBV7-8 | - | 15 | - | CASSSTHGTNTEAFF | TGTGCCAGCAGCTCTACCCATGGTACGAACACTGAAGCTTTCTTT
TRBJ1-1 | TRBV7-9 | few | 14 | - | CASSSQLEGTEAFF | TGTGCCAGCAGCTCTCAATTGGAGGGCACTGAAGCTTTCTTT
TRBJ2-5 | TRBV5-1 | - | 15 | - | CASSLGTTGKETQYF | TGCGCCAGCAGCTTGGGGACAACAGGGAAAGAGACCCAGTACTTC
TRBJ1-3 | TRBV7-3 | - | 12 | - | CASSAGGNTIYF | TGTGCCAGCAGCGCAGGGGGAAACACCATATATTTT
TRBJ2-1 | TRBV7-9 | once | 15 | - | CASSLIRASYNEQFF | TGTGCCAGCAGCTTAATCCGAGCGAGCTACAATGAGCAGTTCTTC
TRBJ1-2 | TRBV7-9 | - | 16 | - | CASSFTSGLISMGYTF | TGTGCCAGCAGCTTCACTTCGGGACTGATTTCTATGGGCTACACCTTC
TRBJ1-1 | TRBV6-5 | - | 12 | TRBD1 | CASKYRGTEAFF | TGTGCCAGCAAATACAGGGGCACTGAAGCTTTCTTT
TRBJ1-4 | TRBV4-2 | once | 14 | - | CASSQGEGNEKLFF | TGTGCCAGCAGCCAAGGGGAGGGTAATGAAAAACTGTTTTTT
TRBJ2-4 | TRBV6-2/TRBV6-3 | - | 15 | - | CASSYSTRDKNIQYF | TGTGCCAGCAGTTACTCGACCCGGGACAAAAACATTCAGTACTTC
TRBJ2-5 | TRBV3-1/TRBV3-2 | - | 16 | TRBD2 | CASSQVVGGVEETQYF | TGTGCCAGCAGCCAAGTAGTTGGGGGGGTGGAAGAGACCCAGTACTTC
TRBJ2-2 | TRBV7-6 | - | 15 | - | CASSPGQHNTGELFF | TGTGCCAGCAGCCCCGGACAGCATAACACCGGGGAGCTGTTTTTT
TRBJ2-5 | TRBV5-1 | - | 14 | TRBD1 | CASSLQGAQETQYF | TGCGCCAGCAGCTTACAGGGGGCCCAAGAGACCCAGTACTTC
TRBJ2-5 | TRBV19 | once | 17 | TRBD1 | CASSIPPPTGGKETQYF | TGTGCCAGTAGTATCCCCCCGCCTACAGGGGGCAAAGAGACCCAGTACTTC
TRBJ2-1 | TRBV9 | - | 14 | TRBD1 | CASSGGTAYNEQFF | TGTGCCAGCAGCGGGGGGACAGCCTACAATGAGCAGTTCTTC
TRBJ2-1 | TRBV5-1 | once | 15 | - | CASSLAAGNYNEQFF | TGCGCCAGCAGCTTGGCCGCGGGAAACTACAATGAGCAGTTCTTC